This TCR beta chain was obtained from a study of shared clonotypes between healthy human individuals (dated by TCRdb to the early 2020s). A note on the overall study: The cohort included three men and a couple of women between 18 and 49 years of age. For each donor, CD4 naive and CD4 memory were each given three plates, CD8 naive was given two plates, and CD8 memory was given one plate. To estimate repertoire size and how much clonotype sharing occurs between individuals, the study deeply sequenced the blood TCR repertoires of about five healthy adults. To increase sequencing depth and limit assay-specific biases, different laboratories used diverse techniques to prepare libraries and sequence TCR repertoires. Per donor, leukapheresis produced somewhere between about 0.8 and 9 billion PBMCs.

This clone has only a few counts. Its antigen is not yet known. The sample holds no much larger clone one base away, and base qualities are not on file. From the germline V gene (reference sequence), CDR1 is GTSNPN and CDR2 is SVGIG. V is reduced by 8 bases and J by 12 bases, leaving a spacing of 22 bases between them. Measured from the cysteine to the phenylalanine, the CDR3 is 13 residues long. Only the CDR3 DNA is retained, 39 bases long and in frame from the first base. CD8 naive samples were CD45RO-negative cells positively selected for CCR7, giving a CD45RA+CCR7+ population that excluded TemRA cells. The donors were healthy, HIV-negative adults with no recently reported acute infections or vaccinations. All donors were Caucasian adults living in Nashville, Tennessee, USA. Blood was obtained by leukapheresis, after which PBMCs were separated by Ficoll-Histopaque density gradient centrifugation and cryopreserved in liquid nitrogen vapor phase. Analytical flow cytometry was used to check the purity and quantity of every magnetically sorted T cell population. Genomic DNA was isolated from every sorted fraction and measured by UV absorbance on a Nanodrop 2000c.

Using the deep immunoSEQ assay, multiplex PCR amplified TCR CDR3 regions from genomic DNA. For each cell subset, the extracted genomic DNA was distributed evenly across all wells of several immunoSEQ 96-well plates, and each plate served as one replicate. For sorted subsets, each replicate PCR was loaded with roughly 0.2 ug genomic DNA, equivalent to 30,000 or so T cell genomes. Purified libraries were measured with a Qubit 3.0 fluorometer, size-checked on a Bioanalyzer 2100, and measured again with the KAPA Library Quantification kit. Every immunoSEQ 96-well plate was sequenced on a dedicated single-read 150-cycle Illumina NextSeq 550 flow cell. In the original analysis: Because the immunoSEQ output held only junctional sequences and lacked quality scores, the filtering could not match the filtering applied to full-length reads. Sequences were annotated with PyIR, a Python wrapper for IgBLAST v1.9, using IMGT germline references to assign V/J genes and CDR3. Reads were filtered out if the reads had weak V/J assignments (E-value above 1e-6), no CDR3, stop codons, out-of-frame junctions, or ambiguous translated residues. V3J clonotypes were defined by identical inferred V gene, J gene, and CDR3 amino acid sequence. The percentage overlap between two repertoires was calculated by dividing the number of shared unique clonotypes by the size of the smaller repertoire. RTK rarefaction, the Chao1 estimator, and Recon v2.1 estimates of unobserved clonotypes were used to assess repertoire richness. Generation probabilities for all TCRbeta clonotypes obtained by the gDNA method from a handful of donors were computed using OLGA. TCRdb stores this immuneACCESS table with in-frame sequences only. Part of the clones is absent; in the studies checked, under half of the shortfall reflects unresolved V genes, and no reason is known for the rest. V, J and clone size reflect that table, while D and trimming were determined from the DNA. The sample table contains about 820,000 clones; only one count was recorded for 85% to 95% of them. The ten largest make up about 25% of the sample.

Study-wide conclusions, independent of this receptor: Compared with non-shared clonotypes, the clonotypes found in all four sorted-subset donors had higher generation probabilities. Pairwise subsampling led to the expectation that sequencing depth would affect the degree of clonotype sharing among donors. The small number of donors limited the genetic and exposure-history diversity represented. Sampling was restricted to blood, and TCR repertoires in tissues likely differ from the TCR repertoires found in blood. When four donors were compared, the shared fraction of clonotypes was 5% to 6.5% for naive CD4, 3.5% for naive CD8, 2% to 2.5% for memory CD4, and 0.3% to 0.5% for memory CD8. Naive subsets generally had larger estimated clonotype richness than memory subsets. Incomplete sequencing was indicated by rarefaction of sorted-subset datasets, despite the large sequencing depth.

The receptor chain draws on TRBV30 and TRBJ1-4; TRBD1 is a weak D gene call, 6 bases matching. This clonotype was sampled from a man aged 30 to 39 in good health. Input material: naive CD8+ T cells sorted from blood. The cell subset or site label, as the study defines it: CD45RA+CCR7+. The encoded CDR3 is CAVRSGAPVELFF. In nucleotide form, the sequence is TGTGCCGTCAGGTCGGGGGCGCCGGTGGAACTGTTTTTT.